This TCR beta chain was identified during a study of metastatic and nonmetastatic thyroid tumors. TCRdb re-called clones via MiXCR from the PCR reads. The table has about 20,000 clones, 35% to 45% seen once. Germline CDR1 is DFQATT and CDR2 is SNEGSKA (reference sequence). There are 15 residues in the CDR3. The junction had 10 bases not matched to a gene; V was cut back by 4 bases and J by 4 bases. By its share, this clone is medium-sized. All patients were treatment-naive before thyroid surgery. The sequencing sample was made of blood. This chain connects TRBV20-1 to TRBJ1-2; 9 bases are shared with TRBD1. The receptor's source is a male donor with papillary thyroid cancer or a benign thyroid nodule (not recorded which). Some clones in this sample may be carry-over from other donors' samples. The CDR3 coding sequence is TGCAGTGCTACGAAGGGACAGGGTTTTGCCTATGGCTACACCTTC. It encodes CSATKGQGFAYGYTF.